This T cell receptor beta chain was captured in a study of T cells in Graves' hyperthyroidism and ophthalmopathy. Study results and caveats: Within blood appeared most thyroid clonotypes that had expanded above 0.001.

The CDR3 totals 11 residues. Looked up from germline, CDR1 is DFQATT and CDR2 is SNEGSKA (reference sequence). V was trimmed by 3 bases and J by 9 bases, leaving 11 bases between them. This clonotype was recorded at least ten times. Its antigen is as yet unknown. Stable Graves' hyperthyroidism meant no ophthalmopathy progression within 18 months. Researchers took RNA transcripts and amplified the TCR beta CDR3 regions from them. First-round RT-PCR of the TCR CDR3 relied on the HTBI primer set. TCRdb called the multiplex PCR reads again in MiXCR, with one record for every CDR3 protein. The sample yields approximately 640,000 distinct CDR3 sequences, roughly 16% seen once.

The genes are TRBV20-1 and TRBJ1-1; D perhaps matches TRBD1 (5 bases). What was sequenced was blood. The sequence was collected from a woman in her 30s with Graves' hyperthyroidism. The CDR3 is CSASGGRKAFF. The CDR3 DNA reads TGCAGTGCTAGTGGGGGAAGGAAAGCTTTCTTT.